The 26 T cell receptor beta chains below were found in one sample sequenced in a study of monozygotic twins with inflammatory bowel disease (dated by TCRdb to the late 2010s). Libraries came from 5' RACE. TCRdb records Illumina HiSeq 2500 as the sequencer. TCRdb reprocessed the sequencing reads and holds a single record per CDR3 protein sequence, with no DNA. The table of this sample itemizes approximately 210,000 distinct CDR3 sequences. Under 8.5% of the sample goes to the ten largest clones. Sequencing was done on a sample of blood. The receptor set was obtained from a human donor with ulcerative colitis or Crohn's disease, or a healthy co-twin of an affected twin (not recorded which).

V and J are TRBV20-1 and TRBJ2-1; TCRdb's D call of TRBD1 is untestable without DNA. CDR1 DFQATT and CDR2 SNEGSKA come from the germline V gene (reference sequence). This CDR3 region has 17 residues. CDR3 sequence: CSAAGGGVRVPYNEQFF.

This chain connects TRBV4-3 to TRBJ2-1; there is no DNA to check the TCRdb D call of TRBD1. The CDR3 runs 15 residues. From germline, CDR1 is LGHNA and CDR2 YSLEER. CDR3 in amino acids: CASSLDRQGGNEQFF.

The V call is TRBV11-3, the J call TRBJ1-1. Germline V CDR1 and CDR2: SGHNT, YENEEA. This CDR3 spans 12 amino acids. The CDR3: CASSSLNSEAFF.

The chain combines TRBV11-2 with TRBJ1-6; the D call from TCRdb, TRBD1, cannot be confirmed without DNA. Germline V gene data show CDR1 as SGHAT and CDR2 as FQNNGV. The CDR3 is 14 amino acids. The CDR3 protein is CASSQQGSNSPLHF.

The chain uses TRBV6-2 or TRBV6-3 and TRBJ1-5; TCRdb indicates TRBD1, and absent DNA this call remains unverified. Germline CDR1 reads MNHEY; CDR2 reads SVGEGT. This CDR3 has 18 amino acids. The CDR3 here is CASSYLTGSGHSNQPQHF.

The gene calls are TRBV6-5 and TRBJ1-2. The CDR3 runs 13 residues. The germline gives CDR1 MNHEY, CDR2 SVGAGI. This CDR3 is CASRLGRYYGYTF.

The chain combines TRBV4-1 with TRBJ2-5. CDR1 and CDR2 (germline): MGHRA, YSYEKL. The CDR3 runs to 17 residues. The CDR3 loop reads CASSQSLLSADQETQYF.

The chain links TRBV29-1 to TRBJ1-2; the D call of TRBD1 rests on TCRdb alone, since no DNA is present to check it. Germline values: CDR1 SQVTM, CDR2 ANQGSEA. CDR3 length: 12 residues. This CDR3 is CSVEEGGGGYTF. Variable domain in full (rest from reference TRBV29-1 and TRBJ1-2): SAVISQKPSRDICQRGTSLTIQCQVDSQVTMMFWYRQQPGQSLTLIATANQGSEATYESGFVIDKFPISRPNLTFSTLTVSNMSPEDSSIYLCSVEEGGGGYTFGSGTRLTVV.

The V gene is TRBV10-3, the J gene TRBJ2-1; TCRdb indicates TRBD2, and absent DNA this call remains unverified. Per germline, CDR1 ENHRY and CDR2 SYGVKD. The CDR3 is 14 residues long. The CDR3 spells CAIKFGREGNEQFF.

The gene calls are TRBV7-2 and TRBJ2-3; TCRdb proposes TRBD2, but this gene call is untestable without DNA. Germline lookup yields CDR1 SGHTA and CDR2 FQGNSA. This CDR3 contains 15 residues. The CDR3 protein is CASSLVGGSTDTQYF.

The V gene is TRBV7-9, the J gene TRBJ2-2; TCRdb returns TRBD1, unconfirmable since there is no DNA. Germline V gives CDR1 SEHNR, CDR2 FQNEAQ (reference sequence). The length of the CDR3 is 17 residues. The chain's CDR3 is CASSSPTGAWNTGELFF.

The V gene is TRBV6-1, the J gene TRBJ1-2. This CDR3 contains 11 residues. CDR1 is MNHNS and CDR2 is SASEGT in the germline V gene. The CDR3 reads CASARDYGYTF.

The chain has TRBV19 and TRBJ2-2; TCRdb selects TRBD2, and the lack of DNA leaves this call unchecked. This CDR3 contains 15 residues. Per the germline V gene, CDR1 is LNHDA and CDR2 is SQIVND (reference sequence). The CDR3 is CASTSRRSNTGELFF.

CDR3 sequence: CSVGPTNEKLFF. This chain uses TRBV29-1 with TRBJ1-4. The germline CDR1 and CDR2 sequences are SQVTM and ANQGSEA. The CDR3 loop spans 12 amino acids.

V gene TRBV11-2 combines with J gene TRBJ1-1. Per germline, CDR1 SGHAT and CDR2 FQNNGV. The CDR3 sequence is 18 residues long. Here the CDR3 reads CASSLGEGYTRMNTEAFF.

This CDR3 is CASSSRAGGSTDTQYF. J is TRBJ2-3 and V is TRBV7-2; TCRdb outputs TRBD1, but without DNA this stays unchecked. From germline, CDR1 is SGHTA and CDR2 FQGNSA. The CDR3 loop spans 16 amino acids.

The chain couples TRBV29-1 to TRBJ1-1; no DNA is available, so the TRBD1 call from TCRdb remains unchecked. This CDR3 has 15 residues. Germline CDR1 is SQVTM and CDR2 is ANQGSEA. CDR3: CSVEGRGQPNTEAFF.

The CDR3 region is CASSYKEGTEAFF. V usage is TRBV6-2 or TRBV6-3 and J usage is TRBJ1-1. CDR1 is MNHEY, CDR2 SVGEGT, per germline. The length of the CDR3 is 13 residues.

The chain links TRBV7-9 to TRBJ2-1. Germline V lookup: CDR1 SEHNR, CDR2 FQNEAQ (reference sequence). The CDR3 is 14 amino acids. The CDR3 sequence: CASKVGGSYNEQFF.

The J gene is TRBJ2-7, the V gene TRBV12-3 or TRBV12-4. This CDR3 is built from 14 residues. CDR3 sequence reads: CASSLEGTSYEQYF.

This chain joins TRBV28 and TRBJ2-7; TCRdb indicates TRBD1, and absent DNA this call remains unverified. Germline V lookup: CDR1 MDHEN, CDR2 SYDVKM. This CDR3 is 16 amino acids long. The CDR3 loop reads CASRSGQGMMGYEQYF.

The genes are TRBV6-6 and TRBJ1-3; absent DNA, TCRdb's TRBD1 call cannot be checked. CDR1 and CDR2 from the germline V gene are MNHNY and SVGAGI (reference sequence). The CDR3 sequence is 14 residues long. The CDR3 loop reads CASSDRGEGNTIYF.

The rearrangement joins TRBV4-1 to TRBJ2-7; the TRBD2 assignment by TCRdb is unverifiable without DNA. Germline loops: CDR1 MGHRA, CDR2 YSYEKL. There are 16 residues in the CDR3. Here the CDR3 reads CASSLMWSPQGHEQYF.

CDR3 residues: CSAPPGGRSYEQYF. This rearrangement joins TRBV20-1 to TRBJ2-7; no DNA is available, so the TRBD1 call from TCRdb remains unchecked. CDR1 and CDR2 from the germline V gene are DFQATT and SNEGSKA (reference sequence). This CDR3 region has 14 residues.

The chain employs TRBV7-9 and TRBJ2-1; TCRdb's assignment of TRBD2 cannot be checked, as there is no DNA. The CDR3 contains 17 residues. Looked up from germline, CDR1 is SEHNR and CDR2 is FQNEAQ (reference sequence). CDR3 region: CASSLAYVASAGNEQFF.

The V call is TRBV21-1, the J call TRBJ2-5; absent DNA, TCRdb's TRBD1 call cannot be checked. TRBV21-1 has pseudogene status. The CDR3 spans 15 residues. The CDR3 spells CASRNRDRGTETQYF.